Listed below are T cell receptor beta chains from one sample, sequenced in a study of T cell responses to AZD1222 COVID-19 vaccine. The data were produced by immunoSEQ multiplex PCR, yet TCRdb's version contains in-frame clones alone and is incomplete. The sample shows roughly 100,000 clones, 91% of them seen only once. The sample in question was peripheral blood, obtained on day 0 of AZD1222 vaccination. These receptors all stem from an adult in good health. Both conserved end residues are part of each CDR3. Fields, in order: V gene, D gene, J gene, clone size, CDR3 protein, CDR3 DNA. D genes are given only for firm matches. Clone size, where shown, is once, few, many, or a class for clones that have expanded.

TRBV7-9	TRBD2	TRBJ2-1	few	CASSRSGGSYNEQFF	TGTGCCAGCAGCCGGAGCGGGGGTTCCTACAATGAGCAGTTCTTC
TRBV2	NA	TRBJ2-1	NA	CASNSPPGAGEQFF	TGTGCCAGCAATAGCCCCCCGGGGGCCGGGGAGCAGTTCTTC
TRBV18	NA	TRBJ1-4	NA	CASSPPRGLGEKLFF	TGTGCCAGCTCACCACCCAGGGGTCTGGGGGAAAAACTGTTTTTT
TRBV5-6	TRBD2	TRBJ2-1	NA	CASSLGLAGGAYNEQFF	TGTGCCAGCAGCTTGGGGCTAGCGGGAGGGGCCTACAATGAGCAGTTCTTC
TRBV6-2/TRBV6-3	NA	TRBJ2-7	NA	CASSPLNSYEQYF	TGTGCCAGCAGTCCCCTTAATTCCTACGAGCAGTACTTC
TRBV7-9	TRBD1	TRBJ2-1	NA	CASSVQTGGVVKFF	TGTGCCAGCAGCGTCCAGACAGGGGGAGTCGTCAAGTTCTTC
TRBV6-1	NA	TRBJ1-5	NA	CASSEQQGPNQPQHF	TGTGCCAGCAGTGAACAGCAGGGCCCAAATCAGCCCCAGCATTTT
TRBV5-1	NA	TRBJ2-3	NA	CASSLEGRTDTQYF	TGCGCCAGCAGCTTGGAAGGACGCACAGATACGCAGTATTTT
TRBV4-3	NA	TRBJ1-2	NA	CASSQDSVRGVGGYTF	TGCGCCAGCAGCCAAGATAGCGTGAGGGGGGTGGGTGGCTACACCTTC
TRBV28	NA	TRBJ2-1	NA	CASSLLTDDYYNEQFF	TGTGCCAGCAGTTTGCTGACGGACGACTACTACAATGAGCAGTTCTTC
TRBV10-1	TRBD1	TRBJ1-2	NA	CASRGGQGKGYTF	TGCGCCAGCAGGGGGGGACAGGGTAAAGGCTACACCTTC
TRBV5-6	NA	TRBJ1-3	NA	CASSFRSGNTIYF	TGTGCCAGCAGCTTCCGCTCTGGAAACACCATATATTTT
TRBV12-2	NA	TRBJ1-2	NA	CASRSSWPEHIKNGYTF	TGTGCAAGTCGCTCCAGCTGGCCCGAACACATAAAAAATGGCTACACCTTC
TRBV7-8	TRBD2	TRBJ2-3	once	CASSLELAGGTDTQYF	TGTGCCAGCAGCTTAGAACTAGCGGGAGGCACAGATACGCAGTATTTT
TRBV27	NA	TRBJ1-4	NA	CASSLAGSVNEKLFF	TGTGCCAGCAGTTTAGCTGGGTCCGTCAATGAAAAACTGTTTTTT
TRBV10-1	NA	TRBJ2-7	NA	CASSDGQRDEQYF	TGCGCCAGCAGTGACGGACAGCGGGACGAGCAGTACTTC
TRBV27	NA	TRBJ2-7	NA	CASRNGTPRGSYEQYF	TGTGCCAGCAGAAACGGGACACCCAGGGGCTCCTACGAGCAGTACTTC
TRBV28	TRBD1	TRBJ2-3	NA	CASSIQGDTQYF	TGTGCCAGCAGCATACAGGGGGATACGCAGTATTTT
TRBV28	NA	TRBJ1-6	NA	CASSFSQNSPLHF	TGTGCCAGCAGTTTCTCCCAGAATTCACCCCTCCACTTT
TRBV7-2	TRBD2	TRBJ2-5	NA	CASSLRLAGAETQYF	TGTGCCAGCAGCTTACGACTAGCGGGAGCAGAGACCCAGTACTTC
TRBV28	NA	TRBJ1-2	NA	CASSRDVEGYGYTF	TGTGCCAGCAGCAGGGACGTCGAGGGCTATGGCTACACCTTC
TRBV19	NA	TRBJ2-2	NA	CASKDREATGELFF	TGTGCCAGTAAAGACAGGGAGGCAACCGGGGAGCTGTTTTTT
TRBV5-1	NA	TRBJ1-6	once	CASSLAQGQGTSPLHF	TGCGCCAGCAGCTTGGCCCAGGGGCAGGGGACTTCACCCCTCCACTTT
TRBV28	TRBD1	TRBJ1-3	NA	CASSLGTGTLSGNTIYF	TGTGCCAGCAGTTTGGGGACAGGCACCCTCTCTGGAAACACCATATATTTT
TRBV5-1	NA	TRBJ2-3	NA	CASSRGLITDTDTQYF	TGCGCCAGCAGCCGGGGACTCATCACCGACACAGATACGCAGTATTTT
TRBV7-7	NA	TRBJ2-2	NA	CASSFSQNTGELFF	TGTGCCAGCAGCTTCTCACAGAACACCGGGGAGCTGTTTTTT
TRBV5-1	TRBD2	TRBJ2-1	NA	CASSSTSGTSYNEQFF	TGCGCCAGCAGCTCGACTAGCGGTACCTCCTACAATGAGCAGTTCTTC
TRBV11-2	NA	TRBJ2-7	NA	CASSDSGTPFSEQYF	TGTGCCAGCAGCGACTCCGGGACCCCCTTCAGCGAGCAGTACTTC
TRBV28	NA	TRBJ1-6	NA	CASSSLGAGPSPSPLHF	TGTGCCAGCAGTTCCCTGGGGGCAGGACCCTCTCCTTCACCCCTCCACTTT
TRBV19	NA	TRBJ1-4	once	CASSIGLSEKLFF	TGTGCCAGTAGTATAGGATTAAGTGAAAAACTGTTTTTT
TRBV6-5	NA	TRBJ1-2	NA	CASQRENYGYTF	TGTGCCAGCCAGAGGGAGAACTATGGCTACACCTTC
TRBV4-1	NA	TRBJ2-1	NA	CASSQISSYNEQFF	TGCGCCAGCAGCCAAATAAGCAGCTACAATGAGCAGTTCTTC
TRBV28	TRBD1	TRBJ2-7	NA	CASSFTGQGAYEQYF	TGTGCCAGCAGTTTTACCGGACAGGGGGCTTACGAGCAGTACTTC
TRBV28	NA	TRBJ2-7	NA	CASKGHISYEQYF	TGTGCCAGCAAGGGACACATCTCCTACGAGCAGTACTTC
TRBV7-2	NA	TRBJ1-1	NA	CASSLVGRVAFF	TGTGCCAGCAGCTTAGTGGGTCGCGTAGCTTTCTTT
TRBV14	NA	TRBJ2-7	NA	CASSQGRLAYEQYF	TGTGCCAGCAGCCAAGGGCGGTTAGCCTACGAGCAGTACTTC
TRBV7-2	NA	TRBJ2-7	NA	CASSFGLNYEQYF	TGTGCCAGCAGCTTCGGGCTCAACTACGAGCAGTACTTC
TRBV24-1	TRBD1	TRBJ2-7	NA	CATSDPGQGSYEQYF	TGTGCCACCAGTGATCCGGGACAGGGCTCCTACGAGCAGTACTTC
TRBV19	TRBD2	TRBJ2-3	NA	CASSQTSGSTDTQYF	TGTGCCAGTAGTCAGACTAGCGGGAGTACAGATACGCAGTATTTT
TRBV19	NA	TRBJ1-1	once	CASSPGQLAKNTEAFF	TGTGCCAGTAGTCCAGGACAGCTAGCCAAGAACACTGAAGCTTTCTTT
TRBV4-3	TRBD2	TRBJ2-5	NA	CASSQTGTRGETQYF	TGCGCCAGCAGCCAGACCGGGACTAGGGGCGAGACCCAGTACTTC
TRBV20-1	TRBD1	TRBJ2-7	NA	CSASSTGGGEQYF	TGCAGTGCTAGTTCGACAGGGGGAGGCGAGCAGTACTTC
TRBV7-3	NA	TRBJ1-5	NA	CASSLMMGQPQHF	TGTGCCAGCAGCTTAATGATGGGTCAGCCCCAGCATTTT
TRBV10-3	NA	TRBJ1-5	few	CAISDGGPQPQHF	TGTGCCATCAGTGATGGGGGGCCCCAGCCCCAGCATTTT
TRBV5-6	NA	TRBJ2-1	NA	CASSLGRTGRFDEQFF	TGTGCCAGCAGCTTGGGAAGGACTGGCCGCTTTGATGAGCAGTTCTTC
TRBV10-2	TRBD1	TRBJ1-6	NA	CASSAGQGGNSPLHF	TGCGCCAGCAGTGCGGGACAGGGGGGGAATTCACCCCTCCACTTT
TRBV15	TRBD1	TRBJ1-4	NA	CATSRNNRGSNEKLFF	TGTGCCACCAGCAGGAACAACAGGGGATCTAATGAAAAACTGTTTTTT
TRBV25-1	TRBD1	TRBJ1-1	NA	CASSLRGLERCTEAFF	TGTGCCAGCAGTCTCAGGGGGCTGGAAAGGTGTACTGAAGCTTTCTTT
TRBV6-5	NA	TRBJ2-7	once	CASSPGHPSSEQYF	TGTGCCAGCAGCCCGGGACACCCTTCCTCCGAGCAGTACTTC
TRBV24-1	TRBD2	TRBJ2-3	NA	CATSEQTSGIRNTQYF	TGTGCCACCAGTGAACAGACTAGCGGGATAAGGAATACGCAGTATTTT
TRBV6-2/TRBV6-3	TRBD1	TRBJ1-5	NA	CASNPTGISNQPQHF	TGTGCCAGCAACCCGACAGGGATTTCTAATCAGCCCCAGCATTTT
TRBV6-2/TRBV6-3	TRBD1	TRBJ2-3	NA	CASSHDRVSTDTQYF	TGTGCCAGCAGCCACGACAGGGTCAGCACAGATACGCAGTATTTT
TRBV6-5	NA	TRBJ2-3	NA	CASSPQRTDTQYF	TGTGCCAGCTCCCCTCAGAGGACAGATACGCAGTATTTT
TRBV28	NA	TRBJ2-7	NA	CASRGLGPYEQYF	TGTGCCAGCAGAGGACTTGGACCCTACGAGCAGTACTTC